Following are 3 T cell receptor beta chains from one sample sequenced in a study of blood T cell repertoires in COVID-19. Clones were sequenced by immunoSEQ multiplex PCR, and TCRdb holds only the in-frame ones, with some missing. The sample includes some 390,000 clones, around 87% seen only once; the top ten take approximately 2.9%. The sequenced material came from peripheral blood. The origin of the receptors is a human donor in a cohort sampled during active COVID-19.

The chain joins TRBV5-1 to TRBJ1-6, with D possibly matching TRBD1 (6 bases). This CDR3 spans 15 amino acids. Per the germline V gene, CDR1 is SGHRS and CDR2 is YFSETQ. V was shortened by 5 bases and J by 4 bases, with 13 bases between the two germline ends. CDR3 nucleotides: TGCGCCAGCAGAACGGGGGGCAGTTATAATTCACCCCTCCACTTT. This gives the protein CASRTGGSYNSPLHF.

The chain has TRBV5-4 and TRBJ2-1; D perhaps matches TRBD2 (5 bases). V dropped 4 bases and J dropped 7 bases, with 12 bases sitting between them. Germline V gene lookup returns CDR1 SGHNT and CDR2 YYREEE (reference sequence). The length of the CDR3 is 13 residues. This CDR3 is CASSPGTANEQFF. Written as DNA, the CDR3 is TGTGCCAGCAGCCCGGGAACGGCAAATGAGCAGTTCTTC.

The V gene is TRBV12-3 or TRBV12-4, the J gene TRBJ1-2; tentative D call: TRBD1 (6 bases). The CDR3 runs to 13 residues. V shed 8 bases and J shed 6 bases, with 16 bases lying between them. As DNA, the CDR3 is TGTGCCAGCCGCAAACAGGGTTCTGATGGCTACACCTTC. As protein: CASRKQGSDGYTF.